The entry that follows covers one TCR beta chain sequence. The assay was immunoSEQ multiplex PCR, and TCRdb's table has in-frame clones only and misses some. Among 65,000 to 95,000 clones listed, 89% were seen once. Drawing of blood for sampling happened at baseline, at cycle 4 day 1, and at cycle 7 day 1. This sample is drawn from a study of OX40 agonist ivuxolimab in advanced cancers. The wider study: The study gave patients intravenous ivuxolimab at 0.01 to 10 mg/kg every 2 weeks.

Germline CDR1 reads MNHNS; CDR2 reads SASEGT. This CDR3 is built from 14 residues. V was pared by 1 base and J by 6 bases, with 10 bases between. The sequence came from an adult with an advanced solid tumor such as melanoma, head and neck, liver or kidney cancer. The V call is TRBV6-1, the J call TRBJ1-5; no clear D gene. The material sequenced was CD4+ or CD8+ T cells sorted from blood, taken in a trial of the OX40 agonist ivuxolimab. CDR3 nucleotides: TGTGCCAGCAGTGAAGGGCTCGGGTTTCAGCCCCAGCATTTT. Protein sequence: CASSEGLGFQPQHF.